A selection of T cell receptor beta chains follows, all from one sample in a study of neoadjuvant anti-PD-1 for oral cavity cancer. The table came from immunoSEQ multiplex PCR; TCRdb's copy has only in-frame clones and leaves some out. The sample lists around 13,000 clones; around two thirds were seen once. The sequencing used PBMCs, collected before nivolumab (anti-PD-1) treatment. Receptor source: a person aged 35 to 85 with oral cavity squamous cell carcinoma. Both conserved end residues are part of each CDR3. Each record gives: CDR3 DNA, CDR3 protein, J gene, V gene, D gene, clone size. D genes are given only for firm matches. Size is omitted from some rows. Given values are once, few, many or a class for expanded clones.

CDR3 DNA: TGTGCCAGCAGCGTTAGCGGGAGGGCTGGAGAGCAGTACTTC
CDR3 protein: CASSVSGRAGEQYF
J gene: TRBJ2-7
V gene: TRBV9
D gene: TRBD2
clone size: NA

CDR3 DNA: TGTGCCTGGAGTGTACGAGCTAGCGGGAGTGCCATTCAGTACTTC
CDR3 protein: CAWSVRASGSAIQYF
J gene: TRBJ2-4
V gene: TRBV30
D gene: TRBD2
clone size: once

CDR3 DNA: TGTGCCAGCAGCGTATGGGGTAGGAGCCAGCATTTT
CDR3 protein: CASSVWGRSQHF
J gene: TRBJ1-5
V gene: TRBV9
D gene: NA
clone size: NA

CDR3 DNA: TGTGCCAGCAGCGTAGGGGCTGGGGGTAATTCACCCCTCCACTTT
CDR3 protein: CASSVGAGGNSPLHF
J gene: TRBJ1-6
V gene: TRBV9
D gene: NA
clone size: NA

CDR3 DNA: TGTGCCTGGAGCATCGACAGGGGTGCCAACTATAATTCACCCCTCCACTTT
CDR3 protein: CAWSIDRGANYNSPLHF
J gene: TRBJ1-6
V gene: TRBV30
D gene: TRBD1
clone size: NA

CDR3 DNA: TGTGCGGTTCACACCGGGGAGCTGTTTTTT
CDR3 protein: CAVHTGELFF
J gene: TRBJ2-2
V gene: TRBV6-6
D gene: NA
clone size: NA

CDR3 DNA: TGTGCCAGCAAGCCAGCTAGAAGGGCTTCACCCCTCCACTTT
CDR3 protein: CASKPARRASPLHF
J gene: TRBJ1-6
V gene: TRBV27
D gene: NA
clone size: NA

CDR3 DNA: TGTGCCAGCAGCTTACAGGGCCGGGCCACCGGGGAGCTGTTTTTT
CDR3 protein: CASSLQGRATGELFF
J gene: TRBJ2-2
V gene: TRBV7-9
D gene: NA
clone size: NA

CDR3 DNA: TGCGCCAGCAGCCCCTTCCGGACAGCCGAGCAGTACTTC
CDR3 protein: CASSPFRTAEQYF
J gene: TRBJ2-7
V gene: TRBV5-1
D gene: NA
clone size: few

CDR3 DNA: TGTGCCAGCAGCTTACCTAGCGGGGGGGCCGGGGAGCTGTTTTTT
CDR3 protein: CASSLPSGGAGELFF
J gene: TRBJ2-2
V gene: TRBV7-8
D gene: TRBD2
clone size: NA

CDR3 DNA: TGTGCCAGCAGCCTACCGAGGGGCATGCAGCAGTACTTC
CDR3 protein: CASSLPRGMQQYF
J gene: TRBJ2-7
V gene: TRBV11-2
D gene: NA
clone size: NA

CDR3 DNA: TGTGCCAGCAGGGCATCCGGGACTGACCATTCACCCCTCCACTTT
CDR3 protein: CASRASGTDHSPLHF
J gene: TRBJ1-6
V gene: TRBV28
D gene: NA
clone size: NA

CDR3 DNA: TGTGCCAGTAGTATAATGTTCGCGCGACAGGGGGTTGGCTACACCTTC
CDR3 protein: CASSIMFARQGVGYTF
J gene: TRBJ1-2
V gene: TRBV19
D gene: TRBD1
clone size: NA

CDR3 DNA: TGTGCCAGCAGTCCGGGGACAGGAAACACCATATATTTT
CDR3 protein: CASSPGTGNTIYF
J gene: TRBJ1-3
V gene: TRBV7-6
D gene: NA
clone size: NA

CDR3 DNA: TGTGCCTGGAGTGCCCCCAGGGTGAATGGAAACACCATATATTTT
CDR3 protein: CAWSAPRVNGNTIYF
J gene: TRBJ1-3
V gene: TRBV30
D gene: NA
clone size: NA

CDR3 DNA: TGTGCCAGCAGTTCCCCCGGCCGCACTGAAGCTTTCTTT
CDR3 protein: CASSSPGRTEAFF
J gene: TRBJ1-1
V gene: TRBV28
D gene: NA
clone size: NA

CDR3 DNA: TGTGCCAGCAGCACTAGGTCGGGCTCCTATAATTCACCCCTCCACTTT
CDR3 protein: CASSTRSGSYNSPLHF
J gene: TRBJ1-6
V gene: TRBV5-4
D gene: NA
clone size: few

CDR3 DNA: TGTGCCAGCAGCTTAGGCAACTTTCTTTATGGCTACACCTTC
CDR3 protein: CASSLGNFLYGYTF
J gene: TRBJ1-2
V gene: TRBV11-2
D gene: NA
clone size: NA

CDR3 DNA: TGTGCCAGCGGCGACAGGGATGGACACAATGAGCAGTTCTTC
CDR3 protein: CASGDRDGHNEQFF
J gene: TRBJ2-1
V gene: TRBV7-8
D gene: TRBD1
clone size: NA

CDR3 DNA: TGTGCCAGCAGCCCCGGACAGGCTGAGAACACTGAAGCTTTCTTT
CDR3 protein: CASSPGQAENTEAFF
J gene: TRBJ1-1
V gene: TRBV7-9
D gene: TRBD1
clone size: NA

CDR3 DNA: TGCGCCAGCAGCTGGGAGCGGGGGGCCAGGGGTGAGCAGTTCTTC
CDR3 protein: CASSWERGARGEQFF
J gene: TRBJ2-1
V gene: TRBV5-1
D gene: TRBD2
clone size: NA

CDR3 DNA: TGCGCCAGCAGCTTGGAACCCGGGAGTACTAGCGGGGGAGCCTACGAGCAGTACTTC
CDR3 protein: CASSLEPGSTSGGAYEQYF
J gene: TRBJ2-7
V gene: TRBV5-1
D gene: TRBD2
clone size: NA

CDR3 DNA: TGTGCCAGCACCCAGCGGGCCCCGCTGGCCCAGTACTTC
CDR3 protein: CASTQRAPLAQYF
J gene: TRBJ2-5
V gene: TRBV6-5
D gene: NA
clone size: NA

CDR3 DNA: TGTGCCAGCTCACCGGGCATAACGGGAAGCACAGATACGCAGTATTTT
CDR3 protein: CASSPGITGSTDTQYF
J gene: TRBJ2-3
V gene: TRBV18
D gene: NA
clone size: once

CDR3 DNA: TGTGCCAGCAGCTCCACCTACGAGCAGTACTTC
CDR3 protein: CASSSTYEQYF
J gene: TRBJ2-7
V gene: TRBV7-2
D gene: NA
clone size: NA

CDR3 DNA: TGTGCCAGCAGCTTAGTGCTAGCGGGCAGCGCAGATACGCAGTATTTT
CDR3 protein: CASSLVLAGSADTQYF
J gene: TRBJ2-3
V gene: TRBV11-2
D gene: TRBD2
clone size: NA

CDR3 DNA: TGTGCCAGCAGTCTAGCGGGGGGCTTGGAGACCCAGTACTTC
CDR3 protein: CASSLAGGLETQYF
J gene: TRBJ2-5
V gene: TRBV7-2
D gene: TRBD2
clone size: NA

CDR3 DNA: TGTGCCAGCAGCGGAGGGACTAGCGTTTCAGAGACCCAGTACTTC
CDR3 protein: CASSGGTSVSETQYF
J gene: TRBJ2-5
V gene: TRBV9
D gene: TRBD2
clone size: NA

CDR3 DNA: TGTGCCAGCAGCTTTACCGGGACAGGGGATGAAAAACTGTTTTTT
CDR3 protein: CASSFTGTGDEKLFF
J gene: TRBJ1-4
V gene: TRBV7-9
D gene: TRBD1
clone size: NA

CDR3 DNA: TGCGCCAGCAGCTTGGCCCTAGCGGAGACCCAGTACTTC
CDR3 protein: CASSLALAETQYF
J gene: TRBJ2-5
V gene: TRBV5-1
D gene: NA
clone size: NA

CDR3 DNA: TGTGCCAGCAGCGACGGGAGGAGACAATTAGGCTACACCTTC
CDR3 protein: CASSDGRRQLGYTF
J gene: TRBJ1-2
V gene: TRBV7-2
D gene: NA
clone size: NA

CDR3 DNA: TGTGCCAGTAGTATTATCAGGGATAGCAATCAGCCCCAGCATTTT
CDR3 protein: CASSIIRDSNQPQHF
J gene: TRBJ1-5
V gene: TRBV19
D gene: NA
clone size: NA

CDR3 DNA: TGTGCCAGCAGCTTCGGACAGGGCGTTTCTGGAAACACCATATATTTT
CDR3 protein: CASSFGQGVSGNTIYF
J gene: TRBJ1-3
V gene: TRBV5-4
D gene: TRBD1
clone size: NA

CDR3 DNA: TGTGCCAGCAGCTCGCTAAACTATGGCTACACCTTC
CDR3 protein: CASSSLNYGYTF
J gene: TRBJ1-2
V gene: TRBV7-9
D gene: NA
clone size: NA

CDR3 DNA: TGTGCCAGCAGCTTGGTGTACCAGCGGGGGACAACCGGGGAGCTGTTTTTT
CDR3 protein: CASSLVYQRGTTGELFF
J gene: TRBJ2-2
V gene: TRBV5-6
D gene: TRBD2
clone size: NA

CDR3 DNA: TGCGCCAGCAGCCCACTAGCGGGAACCTTCCGGGAGCAGTACTTC
CDR3 protein: CASSPLAGTFREQYF
J gene: TRBJ2-7
V gene: TRBV4-1
D gene: TRBD2
clone size: NA

CDR3 DNA: TGTGCCAGCAGTGCCGGGACAGGGAAGTTTGAGCAGTTCTTC
CDR3 protein: CASSAGTGKFEQFF
J gene: TRBJ2-1
V gene: TRBV6-1
D gene: TRBD1
clone size: once

CDR3 DNA: TGTGCCAGCAGCGCCCTCTCCGATCAGCCCCAGCATTTT
CDR3 protein: CASSALSDQPQHF
J gene: TRBJ1-5
V gene: TRBV9
D gene: NA
clone size: NA

CDR3 DNA: TGTGCCAGCCAAAGTGTAGCGGGTTTGATCCCCTACGAGCAGTACTTC
CDR3 protein: CASQSVAGLIPYEQYF
J gene: TRBJ2-7
V gene: TRBV7-6
D gene: TRBD2
clone size: NA

CDR3 DNA: TGTGCCAGCAGCGCCACCGGGGGGGGAGGCAATCAGCCCCAGCATTTT
CDR3 protein: CASSATGGGGNQPQHF
J gene: TRBJ1-5
V gene: TRBV11-2
D gene: NA
clone size: NA

CDR3 DNA: TGTGCCAGCAGAGGTAGCGCCCCCCTCCCAGATACGCAGTATTTT
CDR3 protein: CASRGSAPLPDTQYF
J gene: TRBJ2-3
V gene: TRBV11-2
D gene: NA
clone size: NA

CDR3 DNA: TGTGCCATCAGGGGGGGCGCTTACAATGAGCAGTTCTTC
CDR3 protein: CAIRGGAYNEQFF
J gene: TRBJ2-1
V gene: TRBV10-3
D gene: NA
clone size: NA

CDR3 DNA: TGTGCCAGCAGTGAAGGAGGGGGTGATAGCAATCAGCCCCAGCATTTT
CDR3 protein: CASSEGGGDSNQPQHF
J gene: TRBJ1-5
V gene: TRBV25-1
D gene: NA
clone size: NA

CDR3 DNA: TGTGCCAGTAGCAGGGGGAGGTGGGAGACCCAGTACTTC
CDR3 protein: CASSRGRWETQYF
J gene: TRBJ2-5
V gene: TRBV19
D gene: NA
clone size: once

CDR3 DNA: TGTGCCAGCAGCCGAGGGGGCGGTGGGACCGGGGAGCTGTTTTTT
CDR3 protein: CASSRGGGGTGELFF
J gene: TRBJ2-2
V gene: TRBV14
D gene: TRBD1
clone size: NA

CDR3 DNA: TGCAGCGTTGTTCCCCGAGGGGGTTACGGGCAGTACTTC
CDR3 protein: CSVVPRGGYGQYF
J gene: TRBJ2-7
V gene: TRBV29-1
D gene: NA
clone size: NA

CDR3 DNA: TGTGCCAGCAGTCGGGACAGCTACAATGAGCAGTTCTTC
CDR3 protein: CASSRDSYNEQFF
J gene: TRBJ2-1
V gene: TRBV6-6
D gene: TRBD1
clone size: NA

CDR3 DNA: TGTGCCAGCAGGCCCCTGACAGGGGGCGTCGCTGGAAACACCATATATTTT
CDR3 protein: CASRPLTGGVAGNTIYF
J gene: TRBJ1-3
V gene: TRBV2
D gene: TRBD1
clone size: NA

CDR3 DNA: TGTGCCAGCAAGGGTGCCCGAGATACGCAGTATTTT
CDR3 protein: CASKGARDTQYF
J gene: TRBJ2-3
V gene: TRBV6-5
D gene: NA
clone size: NA

CDR3 DNA: TGCGCCAGCAGCCCGGGACTAGCGGGAGTCCGCTCCTACGAGCAGTACTTC
CDR3 protein: CASSPGLAGVRSYEQYF
J gene: TRBJ2-7
V gene: TRBV5-1
D gene: TRBD2
clone size: NA

CDR3 DNA: TGTGCCAGCAGTTACTCGACCGTGAACACTGAAGCTTTCTTT
CDR3 protein: CASSYSTVNTEAFF
J gene: TRBJ1-1
V gene: TRBV6-5
D gene: NA
clone size: NA